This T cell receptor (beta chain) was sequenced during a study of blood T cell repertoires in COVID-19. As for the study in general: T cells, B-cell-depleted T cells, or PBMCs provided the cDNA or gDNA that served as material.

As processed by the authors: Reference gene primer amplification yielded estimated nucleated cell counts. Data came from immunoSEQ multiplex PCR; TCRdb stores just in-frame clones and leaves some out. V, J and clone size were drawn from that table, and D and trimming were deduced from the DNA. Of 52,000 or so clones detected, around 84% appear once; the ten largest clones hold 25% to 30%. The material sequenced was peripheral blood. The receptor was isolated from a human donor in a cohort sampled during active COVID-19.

CDR3: CASSHRTGGLETQYF. Here the CDR3 DNA reads TGTGCCAGCAGCCACAGGACAGGGGGCCTTGAGACCCAGTACTTC. The V call is TRBV21-1, the J call TRBJ2-5; no DNA check was done on the table's D call, TRBD1. TRBV21-1 is labeled a pseudogene. This CDR3 region has 15 residues.